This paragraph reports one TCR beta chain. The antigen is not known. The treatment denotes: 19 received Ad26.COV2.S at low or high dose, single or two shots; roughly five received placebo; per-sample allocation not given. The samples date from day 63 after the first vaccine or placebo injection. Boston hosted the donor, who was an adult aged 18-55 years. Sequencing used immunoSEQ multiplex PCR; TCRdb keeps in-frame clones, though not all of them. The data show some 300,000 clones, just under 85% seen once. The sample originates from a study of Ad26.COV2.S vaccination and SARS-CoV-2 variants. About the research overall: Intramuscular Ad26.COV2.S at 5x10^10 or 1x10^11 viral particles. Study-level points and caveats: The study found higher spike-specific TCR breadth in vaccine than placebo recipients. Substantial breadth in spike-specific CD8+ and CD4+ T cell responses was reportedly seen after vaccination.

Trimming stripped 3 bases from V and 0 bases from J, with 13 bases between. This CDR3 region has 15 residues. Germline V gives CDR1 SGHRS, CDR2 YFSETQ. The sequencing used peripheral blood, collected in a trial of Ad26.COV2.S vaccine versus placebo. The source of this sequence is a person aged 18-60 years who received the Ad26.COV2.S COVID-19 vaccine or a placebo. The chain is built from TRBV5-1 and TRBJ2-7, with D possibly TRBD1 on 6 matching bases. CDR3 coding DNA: TGCGCCAGCAGCTCCCAGGGGACCTACTCCTACGAGCAGTACTTC. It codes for CASSSQGTYSYEQYF. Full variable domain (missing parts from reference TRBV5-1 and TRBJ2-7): KAGVTQTPRYLIKTRGQQVTLSCSPISGHRSVSWYQQTPGQGLQFLFEYFSETQRNKGNFPGRFSGRQFSNSRSEMNVSTLELGDSALYLCASSSQGTYSYEQYFGPGTRLTVT.